This T cell receptor (beta chain) was identified during a study of blood T cells in healthy people across ages. With respect to this clonotype: Possible read error: a much larger clone is one base away.

Donors ranged from about 6 to 95 years old and were healthy Caucasians in Russia. PBMCs, at least 6 million per sample, were isolated. There were at least 6 micrograms of total RNA extracted from every sample. A sample-barcoded 5' primer and a J-beta primer mix were used in a second PCR of roughly 6 to 11 cycles. Every cDNA molecule carried a tag from a template-switch adaptor bearing 12 random nucleotides. TCRdb passed the 5' RACE reads through MiXCR, listing each CDR3 protein once. The sample lists 1.5 million to 2 million distinct CDR3 sequences; 25% to 30% were seen once. The sequence came from a woman aged 25-40 years in good health. Sequenced input: blood.

CDR3 region: CSVGSFTGGRVFDNEQYF. The CDR3 region has the DNA TGCAGCGTTGGTAGTTTTACAGGAGGAAGGGTTTTTGACAATGAGCAGTACTTC. V is TRBV29-1 and J is TRBJ2-4, with D possibly being TRBD1 or TRBD2 (5 bases each). The CDR3 runs 18 residues. V shed 4 bases and J shed 13 bases, with 35 bases lying between them. CDR1 SQVTM and CDR2 ANQGSEA come from the germline V gene. Together with reference TRBV29-1 and TRBJ2-4, the CDR3 gives the full variable domain: SAVISQKPSRDICQRGTSLTIQCQVDSQVTMMFWYRQQPGQSLTLIATANQGSEATYESGFVIDKFPISRPNLTFSTLTVSNMSPEDSSIYLCSVGSFTGGRVFDNEQYFGAGTRLSVL.